The 7 T cell receptor beta chains below all came from one sample that was sequenced in a study of human T cells and chemical hapten exposure (dated by TCRdb to the early 2020s). Explained via the paper, the time point label denotes: patch test 1, 2 weeks after DPC sensitization. This sample's treatment or condition label indicates: therapeutic diphenylcyclopropenone sensitization with weekly scalp DPC. Library preparation was by RACE. Sequencer: NextSeq 500. TCRdb reanalyzed the raw reads on its own, using fastp at Q25 for trimming and MiXCR for clone calling, and kept in-frame beta chains. Rows with one shared CDR3 protein collapse into an entry with the most common genes and DNA. For this sample there are approximately 400,000 distinct CDR3 sequences; approximately 4.4% appear just once. The ten top clones hold around 2.3% of the sample. The sequencing used whole blood, collected in connection with sensitization to the hapten diphenylcyclopropenone (DPC). The receptors were sampled from a woman between 50 and 59 years old with alopecia areata. Some clones in this sample may be carry-over from other donors' samples.

This clonotype was observed many times. V is TRBV5-1 and J is TRBJ2-3, with 7 bases identical to TRBD1. The CDR3 has 15 residues. V lost 0 bases to trimming and J lost 1 base; unmatched junction nucleotides: 2. Germline-derived CDR1 and CDR2 are SGHRS and YFSETQ. The CDR3 reads CASSLGGQRTDTQYF. The DNA of the CDR3 is TGCGCCAGCAGCTTGGGGGGACAGCGCACAGATACGCAGTATTTT.

The chain uses TRBV6-6 and TRBJ2-1; TRBD2 is a possible D gene (5 bases). CDR3 length: 16 amino acids. CDR1 is MNHNY and CDR2 is SVGAGI in the germline V gene (reference sequence). Trimming took 2 bases from V and 7 from J, leaving 18 bases between them. CDR3 bases: TGTGCCAGCAGTTACATGTCTAGCCCTAGTATAAATGAGCAGTTCTTC. Translating it yields CASSYMSSPSINEQFF.

This rearrangement joins TRBV6-2 or TRBV6-3 to TRBJ2-3; TRBD2 matches at 8 bases. J lost 5 bases, V lost 6 bases, and 16 bases had no gene match. CDR3 length: 17 amino acids. Germline V CDR1 and CDR2: MNHEY, SVGEGT. The CDR3 here is CASSSRTSPERKDTQYF. The DNA for the CDR3 is TGTGCCAGCAGCTCCCGGACTAGCCCTGAGAGGAAAGATACGCAGTATTTT.

Ten or more counts support this clonotype. The V gene is TRBV7-7, the J gene TRBJ2-5, with D perhaps TRBD1 or TRBD2 (5 bases each). V dropped 2 bases and J dropped 5 bases, with 12 bases sitting between them. Per the germline V gene, CDR1 is SSHAT and CDR2 is FNYEAQ (reference sequence). This CDR3 comprises 14 residues. This CDR3 reads CASSLRPGTETQYF. The CDR3 coding sequence is TGTGCCAGCAGCTTACGACCAGGGACCGAGACCCAGTACTTC.

This clonotype was picked up a small number of times. The chain couples TRBV6-5 to TRBJ2-7; possibly TRBD1 for D (5 bases). The V gene's germline CDR1 is MNHEY and CDR2 SVGAGI. This CDR3 spans 15 amino acids. V lost 6 bases to trimming and J lost 0 bases, with 15 bases between them. For the CDR3, the DNA is TGTGCCAGCAGCTCCGGACATCCGAGCTCCTACGAGCAGTACTTC. Protein sequence: CASSSGHPSSYEQYF.

This clonotype was found many times. The chain recombines TRBV10-2 with TRBJ2-5; D gene uncertain. With 7 bases removed from V and 1 base from J, the gap between germline ends came to 7 bases. Germline CDR1 and CDR2: WSHSY and SAAADI. This CDR3 contains 12 residues. CDR3 nucleotide sequence: TGCGCCAGCAAGGGCCGCCAAGAGACCCAGTACTTC. It translates to CASKGRQETQYF.

This clonotype was counted at least ten times. This rearrangement joins TRBV5-6 to TRBJ1-5; 7 positions agree with TRBD1. The J segment lost 7 bases and the V segment lost 0 bases, leaving 4 bases of the junction unmatched. The V gene's germline CDR1 is SGHDT and CDR2 YYEEEE. CDR3 length: 14 residues. The CDR3 loop reads CASSLAGQPQPQHF. CDR3 DNA sequence: TGTGCCAGCAGCTTGGCGGGACAGCCACAGCCCCAGCATTTT. The whole variable domain, remainder taken from reference TRBV5-6 and TRBJ1-5, is DAGVTQSPTHLIKTRGQQVTLRCSPKSGHDTVSWYQQALGQGPQFIFQYYEEEERQRGNFPDRFSGHQFPNYSSELNVNALLLGDSALYLCASSLAGQPQPQHFGDGTRLSIL.